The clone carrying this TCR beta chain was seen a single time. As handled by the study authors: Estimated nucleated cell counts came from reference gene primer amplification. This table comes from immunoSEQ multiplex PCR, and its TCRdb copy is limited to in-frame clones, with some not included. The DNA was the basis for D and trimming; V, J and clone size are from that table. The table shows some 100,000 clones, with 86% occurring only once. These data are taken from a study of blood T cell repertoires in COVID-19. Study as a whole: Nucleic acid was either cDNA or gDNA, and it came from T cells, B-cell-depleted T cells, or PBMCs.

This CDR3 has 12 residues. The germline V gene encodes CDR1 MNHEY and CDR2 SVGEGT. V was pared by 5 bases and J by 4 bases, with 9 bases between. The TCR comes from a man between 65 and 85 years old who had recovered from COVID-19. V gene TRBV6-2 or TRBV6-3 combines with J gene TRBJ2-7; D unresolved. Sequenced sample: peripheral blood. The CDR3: CASSDKPYEQYF. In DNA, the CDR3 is TGTGCCAGCAGTGACAAGCCTTACGAGCAGTACTTC.